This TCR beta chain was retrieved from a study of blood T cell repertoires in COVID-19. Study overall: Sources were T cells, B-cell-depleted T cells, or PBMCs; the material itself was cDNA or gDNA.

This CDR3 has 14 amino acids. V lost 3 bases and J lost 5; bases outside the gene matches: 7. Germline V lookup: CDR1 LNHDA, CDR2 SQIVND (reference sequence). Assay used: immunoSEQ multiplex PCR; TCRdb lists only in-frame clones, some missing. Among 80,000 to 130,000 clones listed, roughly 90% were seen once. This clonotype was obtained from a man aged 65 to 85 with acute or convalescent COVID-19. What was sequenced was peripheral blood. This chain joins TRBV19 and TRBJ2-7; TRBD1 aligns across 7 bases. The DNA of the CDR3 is TGTGCCAGTAGTATTCGCAGGGGGTTCCACGAGCAGTACTTC. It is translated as CASSIRRGFHEQYF. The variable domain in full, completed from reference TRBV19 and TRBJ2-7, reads DGGITQSPKYLFRKEGQNVTLSCEQNLNHDAMYWYRQDPGQGLRLIYYSQIVNDFQKGDIAEGYSVSREKKESFPLTVTSAQKNPTAFYLCASSIRRGFHEQYFGPGTRLTVT.